These 21 T cell receptor beta chains were all obtained from the same sample, sequenced in a study of early stage breast cancer tumors. Profiling relied on immunoSEQ multiplex PCR, and the TCRdb table lists in-frame clones only, not all of them. The table includes 30,000 to 40,000 clones, approximately 74% detected once. Sequenced input: blood. The receptors here all came from a person aged 55 to 75 with breast cancer.

The V and J genes are TRBV7-9 and TRBJ2-5, with D maybe TRBD1 (6 bases). CDR3 length: 15 amino acids. Trimming took off 5 bases at V and 5 bases at J, with 18 bases between the two ends. Germline V gene lookup returns CDR1 SEHNR and CDR2 FQNEAQ (reference sequence). CDR3 sequence: CASSGGHRPVETQYF. CDR3 in DNA: TGTGCCAGCAGCGGGGGACACAGGCCGGTGGAGACCCAGTACTTC. Full variable domain (outside the CDR3, taken from reference TRBV7-9 and TRBJ2-5): DTGVSQNPRHKITKRGQNVTFRCDPISEHNRLYWYRQTLGQGPEFLTYFQNEAQLEKSRLLSDRFSAERPKGSFSTLEIQRTEQGDSAMYLCASSGGHRPVETQYFGPGTRLLVL.

The J gene is TRBJ1-4, the V gene TRBV9, with TRBD1 identical over 7 bases. The V segment lost 3 bases and the J segment 11 bases; nucleotides outside the gene matches: 7. Germline V gives CDR1 SGDLS, CDR2 YYNGEE. The CDR3 contains 13 residues. The CDR3 reads CASSDRQGLKLFF. CDR3 coding DNA: TGTGCCAGCAGCGATCGACAGGGATTGAAACTGTTTTTT.

The chain couples TRBV6-1 to TRBJ1-2, with TRBD1 as a possible D gene (5 bases). This CDR3 region has 12 residues. V was cut by 1 base and J by 5 bases, with 5 bases left in between. In germline, CDR1 is MNHNS, CDR2 SASEGT. CDR3 in DNA: TGTGCCAGCAGTGAAGGGGGGTATGGCTACACCTTC. This gives the protein CASSEGGYGYTF.

CDR3 bases: TGTGCCAGCAGCCACAGCGGGAGGACAGATACGCAGTATTTT. It yields the protein CASSHSGRTDTQYF. The chain recombines TRBV7-2 with TRBJ2-3, with 9 bases lining up with TRBD2. Trimming removed 5 bases from V and 3 bases from J; junction bases left unmatched: 3. The CDR3 runs to 14 residues. The germline V gene has CDR1 SGHTA and CDR2 FQGNSA. The variable domain in full, completed from reference TRBV7-2 and TRBJ2-3, reads GAGVSQSPSNKVTEKGKDVELRCDPISGHTALYWYRQSLGQGLEFLIYFQGNSAPDKSGLPSDRFSAERTGGSVSTLTIQRTQQEDSAVYLCASSHSGRTDTQYFGPGTRLTVL.

This chain joins TRBV19 and TRBJ2-5, with TRBD2 as a possible D gene (6 bases). This CDR3 spans 13 amino acids. Germline assignment: CDR1 LNHDA and CDR2 SQIVND (reference sequence). V gave up 5 bases and J gave up 2 bases, with 9 bases separating them. CDR3 nucleotides: TGTGCCAGTAGTTCAGGGAGGCAAGAGACCCAGTACTTC. Amino acid sequence: CASSSGRQETQYF.

The chain couples TRBV5-1 to TRBJ2-1; 10 bases are shared with TRBD2. Germline lookup yields CDR1 SGHRS and CDR2 YFSETQ. This CDR3 spans 14 amino acids. J was trimmed by 6 bases and V by 6 bases; bases with no gene match: 6. The CDR3 is CASIASGSGNEQFF. Written as DNA, the CDR3 is TGCGCCAGCATCGCTAGCGGGAGTGGCAATGAGCAGTTCTTC.

In its sample, this clone was seen a few times. This chain links TRBV4-1 with TRBJ2-7; unclear D gene. Germline-derived CDR1 and CDR2 are MGHRA and YSYEKL. V gave up 0 bases and J gave up 7 bases, with 19 bases separating them. The CDR3 is made up of 16 amino acids. In DNA form, the CDR3 reads TGCGCCAGCAGCCAAGATGTCACAGAGATCAAAGGGGAGCAGTACTTC. Its translation: CASSQDVTEIKGEQYF.

The chain is built from TRBV5-1 and TRBJ1-3; D is perhaps TRBD1 (5 bases). The germline CDR1 and CDR2 sequences are SGHRS and YFSETQ. This CDR3 is 15 amino acids long. V shed 0 bases and J shed 0 bases, with 7 bases lying between them. CDR3 nucleotides: TGCGCCAGCAGCTTGGGGGGGTCCTCTGGAAACACCATATATTTT. This sequence encodes CASSLGGSSGNTIYF.

The chain is built from TRBV19 and TRBJ1-1; 9 nucleotides align to TRBD1. After removal of 3 bases from V and 0 bases from J, the junction contained 2 bases not matched to a gene. In germline, CDR1 is LNHDA, CDR2 SQIVND (reference sequence). This CDR3 comprises 15 residues. The CDR3 DNA reads as TGTGCCAGTAGTATCGGACAGGGGATGAACACTGAAGCTTTCTTT. It specifies CASSIGQGMNTEAFF.

V gene TRBV6-6 combines with J gene TRBJ1-5; unclear D gene. Trimming left V 7 bases short and J 3 bases short, with 10 bases between. The CDR3 has 13 residues. Germline CDR1 MNHNY, CDR2 SVGAGI (reference sequence). For the CDR3, the DNA is TGTGCCAGCACGTCTGGGTACAATCAGCCCCAGCATTTT. Protein sequence: CASTSGYNQPQHF.

The chain joins TRBV28 to TRBJ1-1; D not resolved. Trimming removed 6 bases from V and 7 bases from J, with 12 bases in between. This CDR3 contains 12 residues. Looked up from germline, CDR1 is MDHEN and CDR2 is SYDVKM. The CDR3 here is CASRGRQVEAFF. CDR3 sequence (DNA): TGTGCCAGCAGGGGCAGGCAGGTTGAAGCTTTCTTT. Complete variable domain (other parts from reference TRBV28 and TRBJ1-1): DVKVTQSSRYLVKRTGEKVFLECVQDMDHENMFWYRQDPGLGLRLIYFSYDVKMKEKGDIPEGYSVSREKKERFSLILESASTNQTSMYLCASRGRQVEAFFGQGTRLTVV.

This clone was seen just once. The CDR3 nucleotides are TGTGCCAGCAGTTTAGGATCAGGGGGACCTTACTCCTACGAGCAGTACTTC. Residues: CASSLGSGGPYSYEQYF. The V gene is TRBV28, the J gene TRBJ2-7; 7 positions agree with TRBD1. The V segment lost 2 bases and the J segment 0 bases; nucleotides outside the gene matches: 10. Germline values: CDR1 MDHEN, CDR2 SYDVKM. The CDR3 has 17 residues.

The chain carries TRBV4-2 and TRBJ1-1; possible D gene TRBD1, 6 bases. The CDR3 has 15 amino acids. The germline gives CDR1 LGHNA, CDR2 YNFKEQ. With 1 base removed from V and 1 base from J, the gap between germline ends came to 10 bases. Written as DNA, the CDR3 is TGTGCCAGCAGCCAAGTTTTCAGGGGGAACACTGAAGCTTTCTTT. Protein sequence: CASSQVFRGNTEAFF.

The rearrangement joins TRBV7-3 to TRBJ2-1; 10 nucleotides agree with TRBD2. The CDR3 has 13 residues. J gave up 9 bases and V 6 bases, and 5 bases lay outside the gene matches. Germline CDR1 is SGHTA and CDR2 is FQGTGA. CDR3 nucleotides: TGTGCCAGCAGTAGCGGGGGGCGTCGTGAGCAGTTCTTC. This encodes CASSSGGRREQFF.

The V gene is TRBV7-3, the J gene TRBJ2-1; TRBD2 matches at 10 bases. The junction had 10 bases not matched to a gene; V was cut back by 2 bases and J by 6 bases. Germline CDR1 SGHTA, CDR2 FQGTGA. The CDR3 covers 17 residues. The CDR3 bases are TGTGCCAGCAGCTTATCACCGGGACTAGCGAACCTCAATGAGCAGTTCTTC. This translates into CASSLSPGLANLNEQFF.

The rearrangement uses TRBV27 and TRBJ2-7; 11 nucleotides align to TRBD1. This CDR3 has 14 residues. The germline V gene encodes CDR1 MNHEY and CDR2 SMNVEV (reference sequence). V was pared by 5 bases and J by 9 bases, with 9 bases of the junction left unmatched. As DNA, the CDR3 is TGTGCCAGCAGTCCTTCCAGGGGACAGGGGGGGCAGTACTTC. It encodes CASSPSRGQGGQYF.

J is TRBJ1-4 and V is TRBV18; D remains unclear. Trimming removed 6 bases at V and 2 bases at J, with 13 bases between. The CDR3 is 15 residues long. Germline CDR1 KGHSH, CDR2 LQKENI. This CDR3 is CASSPTGGTNEKLFF. The CDR3 DNA sequence: TGTGCCAGCTCGCCAACCGGAGGGACTAATGAAAAACTGTTTTTT.

V usage is TRBV7-9 and J usage is TRBJ1-1; the D is unclear. V was cut by 5 bases and J by 7 bases, with 20 bases left in between. Germline V gene lookup returns CDR1 SEHNR and CDR2 FQNEAQ (reference sequence). CDR3 length equals 15 residues. CDR3 nucleotide sequence: TGTGCCAGCAGCCGCCCCGAGGGATCGACCGTTGAAGCTTTCTTT. Translated: CASSRPEGSTVEAFF.

This sequence joins TRBV19 and TRBJ2-7, with D uncertain. The CDR3 is 13 amino acids. V was shortened by 7 bases and J by 3 bases, with 13 bases between the two germline ends. The V gene's germline CDR1 is LNHDA and CDR2 SQIVND (reference sequence). CDR3 DNA sequence: TGTGCCAGTAATTGGGGTCCCGGCTACGAGCAGTACTTC. Its translation is CASNWGPGYEQYF. Together with reference TRBV19 and TRBJ2-7, the CDR3 gives the full variable domain: DGGITQSPKYLFRKEGQNVTLSCEQNLNHDAMYWYRQDPGQGLRLIYYSQIVNDFQKGDIAEGYSVSREKKESFPLTVTSAQKNPTAFYLCASNWGPGYEQYFGPGTRLTVT.

A word on this clone: Other DNA sequences of this sample code for an identical CDR3. The CDR3 coding sequence is TGTGCCAGCAGTTACTCGAGAGGGGAAGCCCAGCATTTT. Residues: CASSYSRGEAQHF. This chain uses TRBV6-6 with TRBJ1-5; TRBD1 is a possible D gene (5 bases). The CDR3 extends over 13 amino acids. With 0 bases removed from V and 11 bases from J, the gap between germline ends came to 11 bases. Germline CDR1 is MNHNY and CDR2 is SVGAGI (reference sequence).

The CDR3 coding sequence is TGTGCCAGTAGTACGACGGGGGGCATGAATGAGCAGTTCTTC. Amino acids: CASSTTGGMNEQFF. The chain combines TRBV19 with TRBJ2-1; tentative D call: TRBD2 (7 bases). The CDR3 runs 14 residues. Germline lookup yields CDR1 LNHDA and CDR2 SQIVND (reference sequence). With 4 bases removed from V and 7 bases from J, the gap between germline ends came to 14 bases.